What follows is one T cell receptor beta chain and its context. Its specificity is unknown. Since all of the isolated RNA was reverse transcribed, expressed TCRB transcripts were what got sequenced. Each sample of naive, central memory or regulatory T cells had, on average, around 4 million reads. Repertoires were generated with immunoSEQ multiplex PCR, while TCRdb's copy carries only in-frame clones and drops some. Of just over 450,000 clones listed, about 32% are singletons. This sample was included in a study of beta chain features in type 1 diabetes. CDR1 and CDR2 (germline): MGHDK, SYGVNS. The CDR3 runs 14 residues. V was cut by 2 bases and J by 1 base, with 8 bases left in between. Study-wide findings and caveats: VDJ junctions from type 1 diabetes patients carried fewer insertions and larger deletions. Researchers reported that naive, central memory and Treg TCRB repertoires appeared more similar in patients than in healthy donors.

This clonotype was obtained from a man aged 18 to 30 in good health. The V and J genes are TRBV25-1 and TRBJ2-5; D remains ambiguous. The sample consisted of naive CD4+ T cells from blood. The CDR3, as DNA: TGTGCCAGCAGTGAAGCTTCCCCCCAAGAGACCCAGTACTTC. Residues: CASSEASPQETQYF.